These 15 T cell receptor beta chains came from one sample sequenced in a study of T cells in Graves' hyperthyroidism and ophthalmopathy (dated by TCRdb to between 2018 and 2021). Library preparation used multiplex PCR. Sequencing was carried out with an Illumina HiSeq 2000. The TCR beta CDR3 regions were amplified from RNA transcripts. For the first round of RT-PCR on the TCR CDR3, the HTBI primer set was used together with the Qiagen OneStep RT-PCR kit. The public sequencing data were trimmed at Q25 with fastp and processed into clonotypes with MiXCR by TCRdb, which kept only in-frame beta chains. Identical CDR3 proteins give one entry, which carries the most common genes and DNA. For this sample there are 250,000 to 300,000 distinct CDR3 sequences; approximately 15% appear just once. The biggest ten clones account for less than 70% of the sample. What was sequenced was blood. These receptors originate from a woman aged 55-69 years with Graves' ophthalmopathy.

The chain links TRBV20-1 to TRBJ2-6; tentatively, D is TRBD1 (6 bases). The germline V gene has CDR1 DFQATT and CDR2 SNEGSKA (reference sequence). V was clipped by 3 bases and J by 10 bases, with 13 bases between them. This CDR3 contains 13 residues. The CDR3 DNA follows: TGCAGTGCTAGCAGGGGCCCGCGGAACGTCCTGACTTTC. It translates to CSASRGPRNVLTF.

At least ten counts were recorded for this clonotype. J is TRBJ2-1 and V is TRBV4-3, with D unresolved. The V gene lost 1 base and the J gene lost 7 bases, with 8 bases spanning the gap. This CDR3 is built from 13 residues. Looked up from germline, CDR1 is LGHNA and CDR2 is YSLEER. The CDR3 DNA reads TGCGCCAGCAGCCAAGGCCCCTGGAATGAGCAGTTCTTC. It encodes CASSQGPWNEQFF.

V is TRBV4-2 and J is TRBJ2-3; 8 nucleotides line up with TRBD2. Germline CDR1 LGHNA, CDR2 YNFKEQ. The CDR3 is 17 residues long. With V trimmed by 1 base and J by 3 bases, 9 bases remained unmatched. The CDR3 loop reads CASSQGLEAGETDTQYF. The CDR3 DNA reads TGTGCCAGCAGCCAAGGGTTGGAAGCGGGAGAGACAGATACGCAGTATTTT.

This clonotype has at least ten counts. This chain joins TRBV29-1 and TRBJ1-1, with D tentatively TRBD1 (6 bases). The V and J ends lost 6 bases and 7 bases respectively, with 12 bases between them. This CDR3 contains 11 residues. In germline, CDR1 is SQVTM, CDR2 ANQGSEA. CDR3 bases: TGCAGCGTGGGGAGACAGGTTGAAGCTTTCTTT. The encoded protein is CSVGRQVEAFF. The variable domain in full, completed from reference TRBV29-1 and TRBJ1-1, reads SAVISQKPSRDICQRGTSLTIQCQVDSQVTMMFWYRQQPGQSLTLIATANQGSEATYESGFVIDKFPISRPNLTFSTLTVSNMSPEDSSIYLCSVGRQVEAFFGQGTRLTVV.

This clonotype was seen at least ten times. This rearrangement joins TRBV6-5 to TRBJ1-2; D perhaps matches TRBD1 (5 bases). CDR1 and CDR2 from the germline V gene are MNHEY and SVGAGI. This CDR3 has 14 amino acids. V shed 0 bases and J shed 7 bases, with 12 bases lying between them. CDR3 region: CASSYSGTLGGYTF. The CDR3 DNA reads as TGTGCCAGCAGTTACTCCGGGACCTTGGGTGGCTACACCTTC.

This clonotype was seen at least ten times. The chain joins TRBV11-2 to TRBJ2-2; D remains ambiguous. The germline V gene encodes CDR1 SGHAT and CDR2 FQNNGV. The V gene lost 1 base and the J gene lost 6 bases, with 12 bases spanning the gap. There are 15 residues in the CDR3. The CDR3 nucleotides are TGTGCCAGCAGCTTAGTCCGCTGGTTACCCGGGGAGCTGTTTTTT. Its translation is CASSLVRWLPGELFF.

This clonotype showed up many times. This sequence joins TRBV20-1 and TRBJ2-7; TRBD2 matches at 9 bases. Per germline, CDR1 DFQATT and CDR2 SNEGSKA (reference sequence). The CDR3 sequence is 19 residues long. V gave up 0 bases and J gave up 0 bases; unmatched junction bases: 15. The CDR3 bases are TGCAGTGCTAGAGATGGGTCTACAACTAGCGGGCGTTACTCCTACGAGCAGTACTTC. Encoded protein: CSARDGSTTSGRYSYEQYF.

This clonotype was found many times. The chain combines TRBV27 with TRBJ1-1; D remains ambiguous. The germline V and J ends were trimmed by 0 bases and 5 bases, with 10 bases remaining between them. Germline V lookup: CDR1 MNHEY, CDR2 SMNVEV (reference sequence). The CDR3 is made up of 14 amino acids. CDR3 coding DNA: TGTGCCAGCAGTTTATCCGGGGTTTTAACTGAAGCTTTCTTT. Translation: CASSLSGVLTEAFF.

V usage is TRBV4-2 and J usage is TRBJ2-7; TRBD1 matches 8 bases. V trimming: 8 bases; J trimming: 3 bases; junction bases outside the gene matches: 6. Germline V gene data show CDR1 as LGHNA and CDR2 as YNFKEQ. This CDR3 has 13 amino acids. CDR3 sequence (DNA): TGTGCCAGCCGTTGGACAGGGAGCTACGAGCAGTACTTC. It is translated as CASRWTGSYEQYF.

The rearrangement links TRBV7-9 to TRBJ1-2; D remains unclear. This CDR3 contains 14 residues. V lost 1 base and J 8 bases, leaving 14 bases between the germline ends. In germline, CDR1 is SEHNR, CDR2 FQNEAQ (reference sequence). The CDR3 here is CASSLGMEALGYTF. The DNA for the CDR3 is TGTGCCAGCAGCTTAGGGATGGAAGCACTCGGCTACACCTTC.

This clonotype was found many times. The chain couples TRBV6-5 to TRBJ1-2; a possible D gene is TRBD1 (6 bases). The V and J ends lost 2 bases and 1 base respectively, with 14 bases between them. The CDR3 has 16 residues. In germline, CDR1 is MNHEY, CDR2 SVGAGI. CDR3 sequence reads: CASSYRRGGNNYGYTF. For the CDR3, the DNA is TGTGCCAGCAGTTACCGGAGGGGGGGGAATAACTATGGCTACACCTTC.

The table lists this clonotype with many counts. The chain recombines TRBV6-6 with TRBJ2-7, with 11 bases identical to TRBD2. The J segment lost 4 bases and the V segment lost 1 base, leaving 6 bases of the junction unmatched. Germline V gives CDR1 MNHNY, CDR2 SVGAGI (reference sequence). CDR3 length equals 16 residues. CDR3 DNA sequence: TGTGCCAGCAGTTACTTACTAGCGGGGGACGATTACGAGCAGTACTTC. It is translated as CASSYLLAGDDYEQYF.

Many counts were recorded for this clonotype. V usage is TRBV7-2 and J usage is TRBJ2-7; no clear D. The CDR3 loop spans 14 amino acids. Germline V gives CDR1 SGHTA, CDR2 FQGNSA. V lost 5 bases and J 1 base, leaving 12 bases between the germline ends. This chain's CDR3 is CASSPDLSSYEQYF. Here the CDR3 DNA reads TGTGCCAGCAGCCCCGACCTCTCATCCTACGAGCAGTACTTC.

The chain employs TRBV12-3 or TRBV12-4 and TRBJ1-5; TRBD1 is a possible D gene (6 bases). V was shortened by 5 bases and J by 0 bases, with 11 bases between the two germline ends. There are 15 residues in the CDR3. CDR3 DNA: TGTGCCAGCAGTCGCGGGACAAATAGCAATCAGCCCCAGCATTTT. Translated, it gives CASSRGTNSNQPQHF.

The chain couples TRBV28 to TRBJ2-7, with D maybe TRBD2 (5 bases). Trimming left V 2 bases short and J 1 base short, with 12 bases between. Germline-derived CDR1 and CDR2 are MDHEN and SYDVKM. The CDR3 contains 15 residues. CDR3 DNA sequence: TGTGCCAGCAGTTTAAGGGAGTTCGGATCCTACGAGCAGTACTTC. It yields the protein CASSLREFGSYEQYF.